These T cell receptor beta chains were read from a single sample in a study of Graves' ophthalmopathy and Graves' hyperthyroidism. MiXCR, run by TCRdb on the multiplex PCR reads, gives a single entry per CDR3 protein. The repertoire includes hundreds of thousands of distinct CDR3 sequences, roughly 40% of them detected once, and roughly 46% sits in the top ten. The sequenced material came from peripheral blood. The receptors shown here come from an adult man with Graves' ophthalmopathy. CDR3s include the opening cysteine and the closing phenylalanine or tryptophan. A D gene is named only where the DNA matches it firmly. Only some rows state a clone size, as once, few, many or a class for expanded clones.

D gene	V gene	J gene	clone size	CDR3 DNA	CDR3 protein
-	TRBV9	TRBJ2-7	-	TGTGCCAGCAGCGTAGCGACAGGTAACTCCTACGAGCAGTACTTC	CASSVATGNSYEQYF
-	TRBV11-2	TRBJ2-2	-	TGCGCCAGCAGCCAAGAGGCTGCAGGCACCGGGGAGCTGTTTTTT	CASSQEAAGTGELFF
-	TRBV3-1	TRBJ2-7	-	TGTGCCAGCAGCCGCACACATGGACAGACCTACGAGCAGTACTTC	CASSRTHGQTYEQYF
-	TRBV7-9	TRBJ1-6	many	TGTGCCAGCAGCTTAGTCACAGATTCACCCCTCCACTTT	CASSLVTDSPLHF
-	TRBV12-3/TRBV12-4	TRBJ1-4	-	TGTGCCAGCAGTTCGGGCGCAACTGGTGAAAAACTGTTTTTT	CASSSGATGEKLFF
-	TRBV7-2	TRBJ2-7	-	TGTGCCTGCAGCGCGGTTGGCTCCTACGAGCAGTACTTC	CACSAVGSYEQYF
-	TRBV5-1	TRBJ1-6	few	TGCGCCAGCAGCTTGGAAGCTGGGGGGCGGAATTCACCCCTCCACTTT	CASSLEAGGRNSPLHF
TRBD1	TRBV10-2	TRBJ1-1	-	TGTGCCAGCAGTTACTTGGGACAGGGAGGCACTGAAGCTTTCTTT	CASSYLGQGGTEAFF
-	TRBV29-1	TRBJ1-1	many	TGCAGCGCCTATGTACAGGGCCTGAACACTGAAGCTTTCTTT	CSAYVQGLNTEAFF
TRBD1	TRBV25-1	TRBJ2-2	-	TGTGCCAGCCGGACAGGGGAGACCGGGGAGCTGTTTTTT	CASRTGETGELFF
TRBD1	TRBV25-1	TRBJ2-7	many	TGTGCCAGCAGTAGGACAGGGCCCAACTACGAGCAGTACTTC	CASSRTGPNYEQYF
-	TRBV2	TRBJ1-4	-	TGTGCCAGCAGTGACGCGACTAGCGGGGCATACAATGAAAAACTGTTTTTT	CASSDATSGAYNEKLFF
-	TRBV9	TRBJ2-2	few	TGTGCCAGCAACCGCGAAGGTTCGAACACCGGGGAGCTGTTTTTT	CASNREGSNTGELFF
-	TRBV6-5	TRBJ1-1	few	TGTGCCAGCAGAAGCGGGGATGAAGCTTTCTTT	CASRSGDEAFF
-	TRBV23-1	TRBJ1-2	-	TGCGCCAGCAGTCAAAGCCTGGCTGACTCCTACTATGGCTACACCTTC	CASSQSLADSYYGYTF
-	TRBV2	TRBJ1-6	-	TGTGCCAGCTACACCGGGACCGAAGATTCACCCCTCCACTTT	CASYTGTEDSPLHF
TRBD1	TRBV7-7	TRBJ2-2	-	TGTGCTAGCAGCATCTGGACAGGGGGTGCCGGGGAGCTGTTTTTT	CASSIWTGGAGELFF
-	TRBV5-6	TRBJ2-7	-	TGTGCCAGCAGTTCAACAGGGAGCAACTACGAGCAGTACTTC	CASSSTGSNYEQYF
-	TRBV6-5	TRBJ1-1	-	TGTGCCAGCAGTTACCAGGGTAGGCCTTTCTTT	CASSYQGRPFF
TRBD2	TRBV20-1	TRBJ2-5	once	TGCAGTGCTAGACGCCGACTAGCGGGAGCGGGTCAAGAGACCCAGTACTTC	CSARRRLAGAGQETQYF
-	TRBV10-3	TRBJ1-1	many	TGTGCCATCAGTGAGTCTGGATGGAACACTGAAGCTTTCTTT	CAISESGWNTEAFF
-	TRBV29-1	TRBJ1-2	-	TGCAGCGAGGGACAAGGCGGTGGCTACACCTTC	CSEGQGGGYTF
-	TRBV20-1	TRBJ2-7	-	TGCAGTGCTGGACCCCCACCCCTCTACGAGCAGTACTTC	CSAGPPPLYEQYF
-	TRBV7-2	TRBJ1-6	-	TGTGCCAGCAGCCAAAGGGACGCCTATAATTCACCCCTCCACTTT	CASSQRDAYNSPLHF
-	TRBV25-1	TRBJ2-2	few	TGTGCCAGCAGCTTAGACCCTATAAACACCGGGGAGCTGTTTTTT	CASSLDPINTGELFF
-	TRBV2	TRBJ2-7	-	TGTGCCAGCAGCTTGGGGGTGATCTTTGGGGGTAGCTACGAGCAGTACTTC	CASSLGVIFGGSYEQYF
-	TRBV19	TRBJ2-6	many	TGTGCCAGTAGTACCCTGTGGAGGACCTCTGGGGCCAACGTCCTGACTTTC	CASSTLWRTSGANVLTF
TRBD1	TRBV7-2	TRBJ1-2	-	TGTGCCAGCAGCCCAGAGGGCGACAGGGGCTATGGCTACACCTTC	CASSPEGDRGYGYTF
TRBD1	TRBV12-3/TRBV12-4	TRBJ2-6	-	TGTGCCAGCAGTCTGGGACAGGGAAATCCTGGGGCCAACGTCCTGACTTTC	CASSLGQGNPGANVLTF
-	TRBV14	TRBJ2-5	-	TGTGCCAGCAGCTTTGGTAGTCGGGGTTCAGGGACCCAGTACTTC	CASSFGSRGSGTQYF
-	TRBV10-2	TRBJ1-4	-	TGTGCCAGCAGTTACTCCGGCCTCCGGGACGGAAATGAAAAACTGTTTTTT	CASSYSGLRDGNEKLFF
TRBD1	TRBV11-2	TRBJ1-2	-	TGTGCCAGCAGTTCCGGGACAGGGCCCCCCGTCTTC	CASSSGTGPPVF
-	TRBV7-9	TRBJ1-1	many	TGTGCCAGCGAGGGGGGCCGGACTGAAGCTTTCTTT	CASEGGRTEAFF
TRBD2	TRBV10-2	TRBJ2-7	many	TGCGCCAGCAGCAACACTAGCGGGATATACGAGCAGTACTTC	CASSNTSGIYEQYF
-	TRBV2	TRBJ2-3	-	TGTGCCAGCAGTGAGGGGGGGGCATCCAGGGATACGCAGTATTTT	CASSEGGASRDTQYF
-	TRBV7-2	TRBJ1-2	-	TGTGCCAGCAGTAATCGGCCAGACTATGGCTACACCTTC	CASSNRPDYGYTF
TRBD1	TRBV24-1	TRBJ2-7	-	TGTGCCAGTAGTGTCGGACCGGGACAGGGGTTCTACGAGCAGTACTTC	CASSVGPGQGFYEQYF
-	TRBV20-1	TRBJ2-7	-	TGCAGTGCTCGGGGGCCGTCGGGATCCGAGCAGTACTTC	CSARGPSGSEQYF
-	TRBV7-6	TRBJ1-1	few	TGTGCCAGCAGCCCCGGAGTCTTGAACACTGAAGCTTTCTTT	CASSPGVLNTEAFF
TRBD1	TRBV25-1	TRBJ1-2	few	TGTGCCAGCACCCCGACAGGGAGAATCTATGGCTACACCTTC	CASTPTGRIYGYTF
TRBD2	TRBV29-1	TRBJ2-7	many	TGCAGCGTTGAAGGTCGGACTAGCGGGAGTTCCGAGCAGTACTTC	CSVEGRTSGSSEQYF
-	TRBV29-1	TRBJ2-2	few	TGCAGCGTTGAATGGGGGGCCCGGACGGGTGGGGAGCTGTTTTTT	CSVEWGARTGGELFF
TRBD1	TRBV19	TRBJ2-7	few	TGTGCCAGTAGTATCGGGACAGGGGGCGCCGAGCAGTACTTC	CASSIGTGGAEQYF
TRBD1	TRBV12-3/TRBV12-4	TRBJ1-2	many	TGTGCCAGCAGGGGGGACAGTCTAAAGGGCTACACCTTC	CASRGDSLKGYTF
TRBD1	TRBV9	TRBJ1-3	-	TGTGCCAGCAGCTCAACACAGGGGTTTGGAAACACCATATATTTT	CASSSTQGFGNTIYF
-	TRBV24-1	TRBJ1-5	once	TGTGCCACCAGTGCCCTATTCGGCCTTGACACGGGCAATCAGCCCCAGCATTTT	CATSALFGLDTGNQPQHF
-	TRBV20-1	TRBJ1-2	-	TGCAGTGCTAGAGATCGCCGGGCGAACATTAACTATGGCTACACCTTC	CSARDRRANINYGYTF
-	TRBV7-9	TRBJ1-2	few	TGTGCCAGCAACTTGGTAACAGTCTTCGCCAACTATGGCTACACCTTC	CASNLVTVFANYGYTF
-	TRBV20-1	TRBJ1-5	-	TGCAGTGCTAGAGATGGGGGGGTCGCCGGGCAGCCCCAGCATTTT	CSARDGGVAGQPQHF